What follows are 27 T cell receptor beta chains derived from one specimen sequenced in a study of blood T cell repertoires in COVID-19. The repertoire was sequenced with immunoSEQ multiplex PCR; TCRdb's copy has only in-frame clones and lacks some. The repertoire consists of about 200,000 clones, with 85% to 90% occurring once and the leading ten covering 0.55% to 0.8%. Input material: peripheral blood. These receptors came from a man aged 45-65 years with acute or convalescent COVID-19.

The rearrangement joins TRBV18 to TRBJ2-1, with 12 bases lining up with TRBD2. The V gene's germline CDR1 is KGHSH and CDR2 LQKENI. The CDR3 contains 16 residues. V shed 3 bases, J shed 4 bases, and the junction held 4 bases outside the gene matches. The CDR3 is CASSPSTSGGYNEQFF. CDR3 DNA sequence: TGTGCCAGCTCACCTTCGACTAGCGGGGGTTACAATGAGCAGTTCTTC.

The V call is TRBV25-1, the J call TRBJ2-1; D is undetermined. The V gene lost 8 bases and the J gene lost 5 bases, with 4 bases spanning the gap. Germline-derived CDR1 and CDR2 are MGHDK and SYGVNS. This CDR3 has 10 amino acids. CDR3 in DNA: TGTGCCAGCTCTCACAATGAGCAGTTCTTC. Its protein is CASSHNEQFF. The variable domain in full, with the rest retrieved from reference TRBV25-1 and TRBJ2-1, is EADIYQTPRYLVIGTGKKITLECSQTMGHDKMYWYQQDPGMELHLIHYSYGVNSTEKGDLSSESTVSRIRTEHFPLTLESARPSHTSQYLCASSHNEQFFGPGTRLTVL.

The chain has TRBV28 and TRBJ1-5; possible D gene TRBD1, 5 bases. V lost 5 bases to trimming and J lost 5 bases, with 16 bases between them. Germline V gene data show CDR1 as MDHEN and CDR2 as SYDVKM. The CDR3 is made up of 15 amino acids. This CDR3 is CASSPLTALDQPQHF. The CDR3 coding sequence is TGTGCCAGCAGTCCACTGACAGCCCTAGATCAGCCCCAGCATTTT.

The chain links TRBV6-2 or TRBV6-3 to TRBJ2-1, with 9 bases lining up with TRBD2. The V segment lost 5 bases and the J segment 5 bases; nucleotides outside the gene matches: 13. The CDR3 length is 17 residues. Germline-derived CDR1 and CDR2 are MNHEY and SVGEGT. CDR3 amino acids: CASSVDGREGPDNEQFF. The CDR3, as DNA: TGTGCCAGCAGTGTCGATGGGCGGGAGGGCCCCGACAATGAGCAGTTCTTC.

V is TRBV9 and J is TRBJ1-6; tentatively, D is TRBD1 (6 bases). V lost 3 bases and J lost 9, with 13 bases in between. The CDR3 spans 14 residues. Germline-derived CDR1 and CDR2 are SGDLS and YYNGEE. In DNA form, the CDR3 reads TGTGCCAGCAGCGCCGAGGTGGGGGCTTCACCCCTCCACTTT. The encoded protein is CASSAEVGASPLHF.

The V call is TRBV5-4, the J call TRBJ2-2; D is uncertain. The V end lost 4 bases, the J end lost 2 bases, and 12 bases lay between the germline ends. The CDR3 runs 15 residues. Germline CDR1 is SGHNT and CDR2 is YYREEE (reference sequence). CDR3: CASSPAKLNTGELFF. The CDR3 DNA is TGTGCCAGCAGCCCTGCGAAGCTTAACACCGGGGAGCTGTTTTTT.

The chain recombines TRBV4-1 with TRBJ1-4; D unresolved. Germline CDR1 MGHRA, CDR2 YSYEKL. The CDR3 extends over 16 amino acids. Trimming cost V 0 bases and J 8 bases, with 16 bases left between them. The CDR3 loop reads CASSQDLARVREKLFF. As DNA, the CDR3 is TGCGCCAGCAGCCAAGATCTTGCGAGGGTACGGGAAAAACTGTTTTTT.

The V and J genes are TRBV10-3 and TRBJ2-5, with a weak D call TRBD2 (5 bases). Germline V gene sequence: CDR1 ENHRY, CDR2 SYGVKD. Trimming removed 6 bases from V and 0 bases from J, with 11 bases in between. CDR3 length: 14 residues. The CDR3 reads CAIRREPDQETQYF. Written as DNA, the CDR3 is TGTGCCATCAGGAGGGAACCGGACCAAGAGACCCAGTACTTC.

J is TRBJ1-1 and V is TRBV21-1; the D call of TRBD1 is as the table states it, not checked on the DNA. TRBV21-1 counts as a pseudogene. The CDR3 has 14 residues. CDR3 sequence reads: CASSKDNRNTEAFF. In DNA, the CDR3 is TGTGCCAGCAGCAAAGATAACAGAAACACTGAAGCTTTCTTT.

This clone has more than one count but fewer than ten. This chain joins TRBV16 and TRBJ1-6; no clear D. The germline V and J ends were trimmed by 0 bases and 6 bases, with 12 bases remaining between them. CDR3 length equals 16 residues. In germline, CDR1 is KGHSY, CDR2 FQNENV. The CDR3 nucleotides read TGTGCCAGCAGCCAATCCCTTGGGCAGGCTAATTCACCCCTCCACTTT. Its protein product is CASSQSLGQANSPLHF.

The CDR3 sequence is CASSHSGTKNIQYF. In DNA form, the CDR3 reads TGTGCCAGCAGCCATAGCGGTACCAAAAACATTCAGTACTTC. The rearrangement uses TRBV11-2 and TRBJ2-4; perhaps TRBD2 as D (6 bases). The germline V gene has CDR1 SGHAT and CDR2 FQNNGV. The CDR3 is 14 residues long. Trimming took off 5 bases at V and 2 bases at J, with 10 bases between the two ends.

This clone appeared once. This chain uses TRBV11-2 with TRBJ2-7; 8 bases are shared with TRBD1. J gave up 6 bases and V 5 bases, and 9 bases lay outside the gene matches. Germline CDR1 is SGHAT and CDR2 is FQNNGV. This CDR3 is built from 14 residues. The CDR3 reads CASSGSGQGGEQYV. CDR3 nucleotide sequence: TGTGCCAGCAGCGGGAGCGGACAGGGCGGCGAGCAGTACGTC.

The V and J genes are TRBV5-1 and TRBJ1-6, with 7 bases matching TRBD1. Per the germline V gene, CDR1 is SGHRS and CDR2 is YFSETQ. Losses at the gene ends were 6 bases for V and 9 bases for J; bases not matched to a gene: 9. This CDR3 is built from 14 residues. The CDR3 sequence is CASKGAFMGSPLHF. In nucleotides, the CDR3 is TGCGCCAGCAAGGGGGCATTTATGGGTTCACCCCTCCACTTT.

The chain uses TRBV19 and TRBJ1-5, with D hard to call. The CDR3 length is 14 residues. Trimming stripped 3 bases from V and 3 bases from J, with 9 bases between. Germline V gene lookup returns CDR1 LNHDA and CDR2 SQIVND (reference sequence). The CDR3 reads CASSILGDNQPQHF. In DNA form, the CDR3 reads TGTGCCAGTAGTATTTTGGGAGACAATCAGCCCCAGCATTTT.

The chain couples TRBV6-5 to TRBJ2-2, with 7 bases identical to TRBD1. Germline CDR1 MNHEY, CDR2 SVGAGI. With V trimmed by 6 bases and J by 2 bases, 6 bases remained unmatched. The CDR3 is 15 amino acids. CDR3 bases: TGTGCCAGCAGAACTGACAGGGTTAACACCGGGGAGCTGTTTTTT. Its protein product is CASRTDRVNTGELFF.

This chain uses TRBV6-2 or TRBV6-3 with TRBJ1-1, with TRBD1 as a possible D gene (5 bases). CDR3 length: 16 residues. Germline CDR1 reads MNHEY; CDR2 reads SVGEGT. With 4 bases removed from V and 0 bases from J, the gap between germline ends came to 15 bases. CDR3 DNA sequence: TGTGCCAGCAGTTCCACACTCGGGGGAATGAACACTGAAGCTTTCTTT. This sequence encodes CASSSTLGGMNTEAFF.

The chain recombines TRBV5-6 with TRBJ2-5; D gene uncertain. CDR1 SGHDT and CDR2 YYEEEE come from the germline V gene. The CDR3 is 13 residues long. V lost 1 base and J lost 4, with 8 bases in between. CDR3 region: CASSLTQRETQYF. The CDR3 nucleotides read TGTGCCAGCAGCTTGACCCAGCGAGAGACCCAGTACTTC.

This clone has only one observation. The chain combines TRBV19 with TRBJ2-5; D is unresolved. CDR3 length: 15 amino acids. V was cut by 5 bases and J by 2 bases, with 15 bases left in between. CDR1 and CDR2 (germline): LNHDA, SQIVND (reference sequence). The chain's CDR3 is CASSPPGAAQETQYF. The CDR3 bases are TGTGCCAGTAGTCCGCCCGGAGCAGCGCAAGAGACCCAGTACTTC.

The chain uses TRBV28 and TRBJ2-7, with 7 bases fitting TRBD2. J was trimmed by 1 base and V by 0 bases; bases with no gene match: 3. Germline values: CDR1 MDHEN, CDR2 SYDVKM. The CDR3 consists of 15 residues. The CDR3 DNA is TGTGCCAGCAGTTTATGGGCTAGCGGATCCTACGAGCAGTACTTC. Residues: CASSLWASGSYEQYF. The full variable domain, with the rest looked up from reference TRBV28 and TRBJ2-7, is DVKVTQSSRYLVKRTGEKVFLECVQDMDHENMFWYRQDPGLGLRLIYFSYDVKMKEKGDIPEGYSVSREKKERFSLILESASTNQTSMYLCASSLWASGSYEQYFGPGTRLTVT.

This chain joins TRBV4-1 and TRBJ1-5; TRBD1 agrees at 9 bases. The CDR3 runs 17 residues. V lost 4 bases to trimming and J lost 5 bases; unmatched junction nucleotides: 12. The germline CDR1 and CDR2 sequences are MGHRA and YSYEKL. This chain's CDR3 is CASSPVLGTGSYQPQHF. The CDR3 nucleotides read TGCGCCAGCAGCCCTGTCCTCGGGACAGGGAGTTATCAGCCCCAGCATTTT.

The rearrangement joins TRBV6-1 to TRBJ2-7; 16 nucleotides line up with TRBD2. CDR1 MNHNS and CDR2 SASEGT come from the germline V gene. The CDR3 is 17 amino acids. V dropped 4 bases and J dropped 6; count of bases not matched to a gene: 9. The CDR3 bases are TGTGCCAGCAGTGCACTGAGGGGGACTAGCGGGAGGGTCGAGCAGTACTTC. Protein product: CASSALRGTSGRVEQYF.

The chain links TRBV10-3 to TRBJ2-7, with TRBD1 as a possible D gene (6 bases). V lost 6 bases and J lost 3, with 12 bases in between. The length of the CDR3 is 13 residues. Looked up from germline, CDR1 is ENHRY and CDR2 is SYGVKD. The CDR3 is CAISTGKFYEQYV. Written as DNA, the CDR3 is TGTGCCATCAGCACAGGGAAATTCTACGAGCAGTACGTC.

This chain links TRBV7-9 with TRBJ2-1; 15 bases align to TRBD2. This CDR3 is built from 16 residues. Losses at the gene ends were 4 bases for V and 8 bases for J; bases not matched to a gene: 6. Germline CDR1 is SEHNR and CDR2 is FQNEAQ (reference sequence). The CDR3 here is CASSYPGLAGGHEQFF. As DNA, the CDR3 is TGTGCCAGCAGCTACCCGGGACTAGCGGGAGGACATGAGCAGTTCTTC. Variable domain in full (rest from reference TRBV7-9 and TRBJ2-1): DTGVSQNPRHKITKRGQNVTFRCDPISEHNRLYWYRQTLGQGPEFLTYFQNEAQLEKSRLLSDRFSAERPKGSFSTLEIQRTEQGDSAMYLCASSYPGLAGGHEQFFGPGTRLTVL.

The rearrangement links TRBV29-1 to TRBJ2-3; a weak D match, TRBD2 (6 bases). CDR1 and CDR2 from the germline V gene are SQVTM and ANQGSEA. This CDR3 is built from 14 residues. Between the trimmed V and J ends, which lost 2 bases and 3 bases, there was a span of 12 bases. The CDR3 region has the DNA TGCAGCGTTGAAACGCGGGCGGGGACAGATACGCAGTATTTT. Translating gives CSVETRAGTDTQYF.

The chain employs TRBV5-1 and TRBJ2-3, with 8 bases fitting TRBD2. The CDR3 has 16 amino acids. V dropped 4 bases and J dropped 0; count of bases not matched to a gene: 7. From germline, CDR1 is SGHRS and CDR2 YFSETQ. The CDR3 DNA follows: TGCGCCAGCAGCCCCCTGGTAGCGGGGAGCACAGATACGCAGTATTTT. Its protein is CASSPLVAGSTDTQYF.

V usage is TRBV10-2 and J usage is TRBJ2-5, with TRBD1 as a possible D gene (7 bases). Germline CDR1 and CDR2: WSHSY and SAAADI. Trimming shortened V by 8 bases and J by 5 bases, and 21 bases separated the two germline ends. This CDR3 has 15 amino acids. The CDR3 nucleotides are TGCGCCAGCCGAATGGGGGGTTCAGGGGGTGAGACCCAGTACTTC. Its protein product is CASRMGGSGGETQYF.

CDR3 coding DNA: TGCGCCAGCAGCCGTCGGACAGGGGGAAGCGGTGAAAAACTGTTTTTT. Translation: CASSRRTGGSGEKLFF. This rearrangement joins TRBV4-1 to TRBJ1-4; TRBD1 matches 10 bases. The germline CDR1 and CDR2 sequences are MGHRA and YSYEKL. The V and J ends lost 4 bases and 7 bases, in that order; junction bases with no gene match: 9. CDR3 size: 16 residues.